This section outlines one TCR beta chain sequence together with its context. Its target is not known. The data were taken from a study of early T cells in non-severe SARS-CoV-2 infection. Study background: Unsorted whole blood bulk RNA was sequenced, with unpaired chains.

CDR1 SGHTA and CDR2 FQGNSA come from the germline V gene. The CDR3 loop spans 13 amino acids. V lost 5 bases and J lost 6, with 10 bases in between. Individual cDNA molecules carried attached unique molecular identifiers. Each CDR3 protein is one row after TCRdb ran MiXCR on the 5' RACE reads. The sample has about 49,000 distinct CDR3 sequences, about 4% seen once; the top ten hold 5% to 7.5%. Study-level findings and limits: Anti-spike CD8 responses were favored by VDJdb matching, which missed private and CD4 specificities.

This chain connects TRBV7-2 to TRBJ2-2; no definite D call. The sequenced sample consisted of whole blood. The source of this sequence is an adult who was a healthcare worker with PCR-confirmed SARS-CoV-2 infection or an uninfected control (not recorded which). The CDR3 DNA sequence: TGTGCCAGCAGCCCCTCCGTGGCCGGGGAGCTGTTTTTT. This sequence encodes CASSPSVAGELFF. Complete variable domain (other parts from reference TRBV7-2 and TRBJ2-2): GAGVSQSPSNKVTEKGKDVELRCDPISGHTALYWYRQSLGQGLEFLIYFQGNSAPDKSGLPSDRFSAERTGGSVSTLTIQRTQQEDSAVYLCASSPSVAGELFFGEGSRLTVL.